This entry describes one TCR beta chain. Its antigen is as yet unknown. The protocol was immunoSEQ multiplex PCR, while the TCRdb copy is restricted to in-frame clones and leaves out a portion. The data hold tens of thousands of clones, with more than 80% observed a single time. These data belong to a study of OX40 agonist ivuxolimab in advanced cancers. The study's findings and limits: CD4+ T cells averaged fewer expanded clones than CD8+ T cells.

Germline V gene data show CDR1 as SEHNR and CDR2 as FQNEAQ (reference sequence). This CDR3 contains 13 residues. Trimming shortened V by 8 bases and J by 5 bases, and 12 bases separated the two germline ends. The chain combines TRBV7-9 with TRBJ2-2; D is unclear. This clonotype originated in an adult with an advanced solid tumor such as melanoma, head and neck, liver or kidney cancer. Source: CD4+ or CD8+ T cells sorted from blood, taken in a trial of the OX40 agonist ivuxolimab. CDR3 DNA sequence: TGTGCCAGCTCCTACCTCACTACCGGGGAGCTGTTTTTT. It codes for CASSYLTTGELFF.